Listed below are T cell receptor beta chains from one sample, sequenced in a study of T cells in Graves' hyperthyroidism and ophthalmopathy. TCRdb called the multiplex PCR reads again in MiXCR, with one record for every CDR3 protein. The sample lists about 600,000 distinct CDR3 sequences; 14% were seen once. The sample taken for sequencing was blood. The receptors come from a woman aged 18-29 years with Graves' ophthalmopathy. CDR3s include the opening cysteine and the closing phenylalanine or tryptophan. The D gene is left open where the match is weak. Rows may omit the clone size; those that give it use once, few, many or a size class.

J,size,D,V,DNA,CDR3
TRBJ1-1,many,TRBD1,TRBV6-1,TGTGCCAGCACTGGGACAGTGTGGGGCACTGAAGCTTTCTTT,CASTGTVWGTEAFF
TRBJ2-1,many,TRBD2,TRBV7-2,TGTGCCAGCAGCGAGATGGGACTAGCGGAGTACAATGAGCAGTTCTTC,CASSEMGLAEYNEQFF
TRBJ2-4,NA,NA,TRBV12-3/TRBV12-4,TGTGCCAGCAGTTTCGTGGGTGCCAAAAACATTCAGTACTTC,CASSFVGAKNIQYF
TRBJ1-2,few,NA,TRBV11-2,TGTGCCAGCAACCCCGGACAGAGGCTATATGGCTACACCTTC,CASNPGQRLYGYTF
TRBJ1-6,many,NA,TRBV12-3/TRBV12-4,TGTGCCAGCAGTTTAGAGCATTCACCCCTCCACTTT,CASSLEHSPLHF
TRBJ2-1,many,NA,TRBV7-2,TGTGCCAGCAGCTTATCACTCGGGTCAGGAAAATACAATGAGCAGTTCTTC,CASSLSLGSGKYNEQFF
TRBJ1-4,NA,NA,TRBV19,TGTGCCAGTGCTGGGACCGCCACAACTAATGAAAAACTGTTTTTT,CASAGTATTNEKLFF
TRBJ2-7,many,NA,TRBV28,TGTGCCAGCAGCCCCAGTGACCTCTACGAGCAGTACTTC,CASSPSDLYEQYF
TRBJ2-3,NA,TRBD1,TRBV4-2,TGTGCCAGCAGCCAAGGACAAACAGGGGCCCAAGATACGCAGTATTTT,CASSQGQTGAQDTQYF
TRBJ2-1,NA,NA,TRBV7-9,TGTGCCAGCAGACGACAGGTCGATGAGCAGTTCTTC,CASRRQVDEQFF
TRBJ2-2,NA,NA,TRBV7-6,TGTGCCAGCGGAATGGCCGGGGAGCTGTTTTTT,CASGMAGELFF
TRBJ1-1,NA,NA,TRBV4-3,TGCGCCAGCAGCCAAGAACACACTGAAGCTTTCTTT,CASSQEHTEAFF
TRBJ2-5,many,NA,TRBV6-1,TGTGCCTCCAAGGCAACCGCGTACCAAGAGACCCAGTACTTC,CASKATAYQETQYF
TRBJ2-7,many,TRBD2,TRBV12-3/TRBV12-4,TGTGCCAGCAGTTTGGTTTACGCCTGGGGGACTAGCGGGAGGCATTACACCTACGAGCAGTACTTC,CASSLVYAWGTSGRHYTYEQYF
TRBJ1-2,NA,NA,TRBV20-1,TGCAGTGCTAGAGAGCCCGGGGGGCAGGGATTTTCTTACCTCCTCGGCTACACCTTC,CSAREPGGQGFSYLLGYTF
TRBJ1-1,many,TRBD1,TRBV28,TGTGCCAGCACCACCTCCAGGGGGGGGGGAACTGAAGCTTTCTTT,CASTTSRGGGTEAFF
TRBJ1-1,many,NA,TRBV7-9,TGTGCCAGCAGCTTAGTTTACACGAACTTCAAGAACACTGAAGCTTTCTTT,CASSLVYTNFKNTEAFF
TRBJ2-7,many,NA,TRBV2,TGTGCCAGCAGTAAACCTCCGGGACACAGATCCTACGAGCAGTACTTC,CASSKPPGHRSYEQYF
TRBJ2-5,many,NA,TRBV24-1,TGTGCCACCAGTGATGGACATCACCAAGAGACCCAGTACTTC,CATSDGHHQETQYF
TRBJ2-3,many,TRBD2,TRBV24-1,TGTGCCACCAGTGACCCTACTAGCGGGAGGAGGACAGATACGCAGTATTTT,CATSDPTSGRRTDTQYF